A selection of T cell receptor beta chains follows, all from one sample in a study of blood T cell repertoires in COVID-19. The protocol was immunoSEQ multiplex PCR, while the TCRdb copy is restricted to in-frame clones and leaves out a portion. The table records 80,000 to 95,000 clones, 86% of them present only once. The sample was peripheral blood. The receptor source for this set is a woman older than 75 in a cohort sampled during active or convalescent COVID-19. Each CDR3 is given with its conserved first and last residue. The D gene is left open where the match is weak. Rows give clone size only sometimes, using once, few, many, or a class for an expanded clone.

>once|-|TRBJ1-5|TRBV15
CATSLRGIQPQHF
TGTGCCACCAGTCTCCGGGGAATTCAGCCCCAGCATTTT
>-|-|TRBJ1-1|TRBV25-1
CASKTQAGGAFF
TGTGCCAGCAAAACCCAGGCGGGGGGTGCTTTCTTT
>-|TRBD1|TRBJ2-5|TRBV5-1
CASSLVGGQGKETQYF
TGCGCCAGCAGCTTGGTCGGGGGACAGGGGAAAGAGACCCAGTACTTC
>-|TRBD1|TRBJ1-2|TRBV24-1
CATSTTGGGYGYTF
TGTGCCACCAGTACAACAGGGGGCGGGTATGGCTACACCTTC
>-|TRBD1|TRBJ2-7|TRBV6-6
CASSYGPGQSPYEQYF
TGTGCCAGCAGTTACGGGCCGGGACAGTCACCCTACGAGCAGTACTTC
>few|TRBD2|TRBJ2-3|TRBV4-2
CASSQIPSGRVSHTQYF
TGTGCCAGCAGTCAGATCCCTAGCGGGAGGGTGTCACATACGCAGTATTTT
>-|-|TRBJ1-5|TRBV7-8
CASSLGGGVSNQPQHF
TGTGCCAGCAGCTTGGGTGGAGGGGTGAGCAATCAGCCCCAGCATTTT
>-|TRBD1|TRBJ1-5|TRBV19
CASAGTASNQPQHF
TGTGCCAGTGCCGGGACAGCTAGCAATCAGCCCCAGCATTTT
>-|TRBD1|TRBJ1-2|TRBV18
CASSPTGTGTYGYTF
TGTGCCAGCTCACCAACCGGGACAGGAACGTATGGCTACACCTTC
>-|-|TRBJ1-1|TRBV6-6
CASSSNRNTEAFF
TGTGCCAGCAGTAGCAACAGGAACACTGAAGCTTTCTTT
>-|TRBD1|TRBJ1-2|TRBV5-4
CASRPPGQPGYTF
TGTGCCAGCAGGCCCCCGGGACAGCCTGGCTACACCTTC
>-|-|TRBJ1-2|TRBV28
CASSRTASNYGYTF
TGTGCCAGCAGTCGGACAGCTTCTAACTATGGCTACACCTTC
>-|TRBD1|TRBJ1-2|TRBV14
CASSPGQNLYGYTF
TGTGCCAGCAGCCCGGGACAGAATCTCTATGGCTACACCTTC
>-|TRBD1|TRBJ2-7|TRBV28
CASSLPGQSSYEQYF
TGTGCCAGCAGTTTACCGGGACAGAGCTCCTACGAGCAGTACTTC
>-|TRBD2|TRBJ2-1|TRBV18
CASSPWTSGRGYNEQFF
TGTGCCAGCTCACCCTGGACTAGCGGGAGGGGGTACAATGAGCAGTTCTTC
>-|TRBD1|TRBJ1-1|TRBV10-3
CAISFTGGTEAFF
TGTGCCATCAGTTTCACAGGGGGCACTGAAGCTTTCTTT
>-|TRBD2|TRBJ2-1|TRBV3-1/TRBV3-2
CASSQRLAGVNNEQFF
TGTGCCAGCAGCCAAAGACTAGCGGGGGTTAACAATGAGCAGTTCTTC
>-|TRBD1|TRBJ1-1|TRBV9
CASSADGQGAEAFF
TGTGCCAGCAGCGCCGACGGACAGGGGGCTGAAGCTTTCTTT
>-|TRBD1|TRBJ2-3|TRBV12-3/TRBV12-4
CASSRDRDTQYF
TGTGCCAGCAGTCGGGACAGGGATACGCAGTATTTT
>-|TRBD1|TRBJ1-6|TRBV5-1
CASGPGQGFSPLHF
TGCGCCAGCGGGCCGGGACAGGGTTTTTCACCCCTCCACTTT
>once|TRBD2|TRBJ2-1|TRBV10-1
CASLCGYEREGHGEQFF
TGCGCCAGCCTCTGCGGGTATGAGCGGGAGGGTCACGGTGAGCAGTTCTTC
>-|-|TRBJ2-2|TRBV21-1
CASSKQPGQTGELFF
TGTGCCAGCAGCAAGCAGCCGGGACAGACCGGGGAGCTGTTTTTT
>-|-|TRBJ2-4|TRBV6-5
CASRAGTLAKNIQYF
TGTGCCAGCAGAGCCGGGACACTAGCCAAAAACATTCAGTACTTC
>few|TRBD1|TRBJ1-5|TRBV28
CASSRQGRAQPQHF
TGTGCCAGCAGCAGACAGGGGCGCGCTCAGCCCCAGCATTTT
>-|-|TRBJ1-1|TRBV9
CASSARLNTEAFF
TGTGCCAGCAGCGCCAGATTGAACACTGAAGCTTTCTTT
>-|TRBD2|TRBJ2-2|TRBV7-3
CASSLTFGAGGRTGELFF
TGTGCCAGCAGCTTAACGTTCGGAGCGGGAGGGCGAACCGGGGAGCTGTTTTTT
>once|TRBD2|TRBJ2-4|TRBV10-1
CASSAGRGGGKNIQYF
TGCGCCAGCAGTGCCGGTCGGGGGGGAGGCAAAAACATTCAGTACTTC
>-|TRBD1|TRBJ2-5|TRBV5-4
CASSPKGAGETQYF
TGTGCCAGCAGCCCCAAGGGGGCCGGGGAGACCCAGTACTTC
>-|TRBD1|TRBJ1-6|TRBV27
CASRWTGSSYNSPLHF
TGTGCCAGCCGATGGACAGGGAGCTCCTATAATTCACCCCTCCACTTT
>-|TRBD1|TRBJ2-3|TRBV28
CASSLSTGGAHTQYF
TGTGCCAGCAGTTTATCAACAGGGGGCGCACATACGCAGTATTTT
>-|TRBD1|TRBJ1-3|TRBV5-8
CASSPWDRLHSGNTIYF
TGTGCCAGCAGCCCCTGGGACAGGTTGCACTCTGGAAACACCATATATTTT
>-|-|TRBJ2-2|TRBV23-1
CASSQSAGELFF
TGCGCCAGCAGTCAATCCGCCGGGGAGCTGTTTTTT
>few|-|TRBJ2-1|TRBV29-1
CSVGQGLGEQFF
TGCAGCGTTGGTCAGGGGTTGGGTGAGCAGTTCTTC
>-|-|TRBJ1-1|TRBV18
CASSPPGGSNTEAFF
TGTGCCAGCTCACCACCGGGCGGGTCGAACACTGAAGCTTTCTTT
>-|-|TRBJ2-5|TRBV18
CASSPPSWFREETQYF
TGTGCCAGCTCACCACCGTCATGGTTCAGGGAAGAGACCCAGTACTTC